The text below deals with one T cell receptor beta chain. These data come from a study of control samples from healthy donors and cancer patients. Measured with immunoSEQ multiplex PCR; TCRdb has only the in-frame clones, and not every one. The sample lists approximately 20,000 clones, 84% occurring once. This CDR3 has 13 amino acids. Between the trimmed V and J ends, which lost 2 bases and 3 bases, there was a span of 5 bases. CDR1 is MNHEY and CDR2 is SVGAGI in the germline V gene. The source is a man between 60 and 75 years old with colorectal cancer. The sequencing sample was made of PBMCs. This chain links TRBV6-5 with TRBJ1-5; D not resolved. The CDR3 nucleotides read TGTGCCAGCAGTTACGGGCTCAATCAGCCCCAGCATTTT. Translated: CASSYGLNQPQHF.